Presented here are 32 T cell receptor beta chains from one specimen sequenced in a study of technical replicates of blood from a few donors. Profiled with immunoSEQ multiplex PCR; TCRdb holds only in-frame clones, not every one. The table shows approximately 70,000 clones, with roughly 90% occurring only once. The specimen was T cells isolated from PBMCs. The receptors derive from a human donor in good health.

The chain joins TRBV5-1 to TRBJ2-1; D gene ambiguous. The CDR3 length is 13 residues. Trimming left V 3 bases short and J 4 bases short, with 8 bases between. The germline V gene encodes CDR1 SGHRS and CDR2 YFSETQ. CDR3 sequence reads: CASSYSSYNEQFF. CDR3 coding DNA: TGCGCCAGCAGCTATTCTTCTTACAATGAGCAGTTCTTC.

V is TRBV29-1 and J is TRBJ2-7, with 11 bases that match TRBD2. CDR1 and CDR2 (germline): SQVTM, ANQGSEA. This CDR3 comprises 14 residues. Trimming took 2 bases from V and 5 from J; bases not matched to a gene: 5. The CDR3 bases are TGCAGCGTTGAATCCGGGACTAGCGGTAACGAGCAGTACTTC. Translating gives CSVESGTSGNEQYF.

The chain employs TRBV7-2 and TRBJ2-5; perhaps TRBD2 as D (5 bases). The CDR3 runs to 15 residues. Germline values: CDR1 SGHTA, CDR2 FQGNSA. V gave up 1 base and J gave up 2 bases, with 11 bases separating them. CDR3: CASSLERTYQETQYF. The CDR3 region has the DNA TGTGCCAGCAGCTTAGAAAGGACTTATCAAGAGACCCAGTACTTC.

The chain has TRBV5-5 and TRBJ1-5; TRBD1 might be the D (6 bases). The V end lost 3 bases, the J end lost 0 bases, and 10 bases lay between the germline ends. The CDR3 is 15 amino acids. Germline V gives CDR1 SGHKS, CDR2 YYEKEE (reference sequence). The CDR3 loop reads CASSWGHLSNQPQHF. DNA for the CDR3: TGTGCCAGCAGCTGGGGACACCTTAGCAATCAGCCCCAGCATTTT.

J is TRBJ1-4 and V is TRBV10-3; TRBD1 is a possible D gene (5 bases). The length of the CDR3 is 15 residues. Trimming took off 8 bases at V and 7 bases at J, with 20 bases between the two ends. Germline V gene data show CDR1 as ENHRY and CDR2 as SYGVKD. CDR3 in DNA: TGTGCCATCGCACCGCAAATGGGGCTCGGTGAAAAACTGTTTTTT. Encoded protein: CAIAPQMGLGEKLFF.

The rearrangement links TRBV28 to TRBJ2-1; perhaps TRBD1 as D (6 bases). Germline V gives CDR1 MDHEN, CDR2 SYDVKM. The CDR3 runs 12 residues. Deletions cut 7 bases from V and 10 bases from J, with 14 bases between. The CDR3 region has the DNA TGTGCCAGCACCGAATCCGACAGGGAGCAGTTCTTC. Translating gives CASTESDREQFF.

The CDR3 nucleotides are TGTGCCAGCAGCTTGGGCCCCTCTGCGGGGGTCACAGATACGCAGTATTTT. It codes for CASSLGPSAGVTDTQYF. V usage is TRBV11-2 and J usage is TRBJ2-3, with 7 bases aligning to TRBD2. Germline V gives CDR1 SGHAT, CDR2 FQNNGV. Trimming at V came to 3 bases and at J to 2 bases, leaving 11 bases not matched to a gene. The CDR3 spans 17 residues. The complete variable domain, with remaining parts taken from reference TRBV11-2 and TRBJ2-3, reads EAGVAQSPRYKIIEKRQSVAFWCNPISGHATLYWYQQILGQGPKLLIQFQNNGVVDDSQLPKDRFSAERLKGVDSTLKIQPAKLEDSAVYLCASSLGPSAGVTDTQYFGPGTRLTVL.

The rearrangement uses TRBV30 and TRBJ2-7; D might be TRBD1 (6 bases). Germline V gene lookup returns CDR1 GTSNPN and CDR2 SVGIG (reference sequence). CDR3 size: 14 residues. Trimming took off 0 bases at V and 3 bases at J, with 12 bases between the two ends. CDR3 protein: CAWSVRDIYYEQYF. In nucleotides, the CDR3 is TGTGCCTGGAGTGTAAGGGACATTTACTACGAGCAGTACTTC. Together with reference TRBV30 and TRBJ2-7, the CDR3 gives the full variable domain: SQTIHQWPATLVQPVGSPLSLECTVEGTSNPNLYWYRQAAGRGLQLLFYSVGIGQISSEVPQNLSASRPQDRQFILSSKKLLLSDSGFYLCAWSVRDIYYEQYFGPGTRLTVT.

The chain is built from TRBV7-6 and TRBJ1-1; 10 nucleotides agree with TRBD1. The ends lost 7 bases at V and 4 bases at J; junction bases unmatched: 3. The CDR3 spans 13 residues. Germline V CDR1 and CDR2: SGHVS, FNYEAQ. CDR3 DNA: TGTGCCAGCACTGACAGGGGGCTCACTGAAGCTTTCTTT. This gives the protein CASTDRGLTEAFF.

This CDR3 reads CASSPFGQGVGYGYTF. CDR3 in DNA: TGTGCCAGCAGTCCGTTTGGACAGGGAGTGGGCTATGGCTACACCTTC. This sequence joins TRBV28 and TRBJ1-2; 8 bases align to TRBD1. CDR3 length: 16 amino acids. Germline V CDR1 and CDR2: MDHEN, SYDVKM. After removal of 5 bases from V and 4 bases from J, the junction contained 12 bases not matched to a gene.

The chain has TRBV7-3 and TRBJ1-1; 10 bases map to TRBD1. CDR3 size: 13 residues. Losses at the gene ends were 4 bases for V and 11 bases for J; bases not matched to a gene: 7. Germline V CDR1 and CDR2: SGHTA, FQGTGA. CDR3 sequence: CASSSRQGAEAFF. The CDR3 DNA sequence: TGTGCCAGCAGCTCGCGACAGGGGGCAGAGGCTTTCTTT.

The chain joins TRBV19 to TRBJ1-2; D gene ambiguous. In germline, CDR1 is LNHDA, CDR2 SQIVND (reference sequence). Between the trimmed V and J ends, which lost 1 base and 6 bases, there was a span of 3 bases. The CDR3 is 11 residues long. The CDR3 DNA reads as TGTGCCAGTAGTATAGCGGATGGCTACACCTTC. Encoded protein: CASSIADGYTF.

This chain connects TRBV12-5 to TRBJ1-5; D perhaps matches TRBD1 (6 bases). V was shortened by 6 bases and J by 5 bases, with 8 bases between the two germline ends. The CDR3 sequence is 12 residues long. Germline V gene lookup returns CDR1 LGHNT and CDR2 FRNRAP. CDR3 amino acids: CASGQGDQPQHF. CDR3 DNA: TGTGCTAGTGGACAGGGTGATCAGCCCCAGCATTTT.

The rearrangement joins TRBV30 to TRBJ2-7, with TRBD2 matching over 8 bases. V shed 8 bases and J 5 bases; nucleotides not matched to a gene: 17. Germline V gene sequence: CDR1 GTSNPN, CDR2 SVGIG (reference sequence). This CDR3 region has 15 residues. This CDR3 reads CAHCLKRELYDEQYF. CDR3 nucleotides: TGTGCCCACTGCCTTAAGCGGGAGTTATACGACGAGCAGTACTTC. Full variable domain (outside the CDR3, taken from reference TRBV30 and TRBJ2-7): SQTIHQWPATLVQPVGSPLSLECTVEGTSNPNLYWYRQAAGRGLQLLFYSVGIGQISSEVPQNLSASRPQDRQFILSSKKLLLSDSGFYLCAHCLKRELYDEQYFGPGTRLTVT.

The V and J genes are TRBV7-6 and TRBJ1-1; TRBD1 matches at 7 bases. V lost 4 bases, J lost 5 bases, and 4 bases stayed unmatched. This CDR3 is 13 amino acids long. Germline V lookup: CDR1 SGHVS, CDR2 FNYEAQ. The CDR3 reads CASSSGQKTEAFF. The CDR3, as DNA: TGTGCCAGCAGCTCGGGACAGAAAACTGAAGCTTTCTTT.

V gene TRBV20-1 combines with J gene TRBJ2-7; D is perhaps TRBD1 (6 bases). V was shortened by 5 bases and J by 3 bases, with 8 bases between the two germline ends. This CDR3 spans 11 amino acids. Germline lookup yields CDR1 DFQATT and CDR2 SNEGSKA (reference sequence). CDR3 amino acids: CSAEDSYEQYF. The CDR3 DNA is TGCAGTGCTGAGGACAGCTACGAGCAGTACTTC.

The V and J genes are TRBV9 and TRBJ2-1, with 8 bases fitting TRBD2. The CDR3 totals 15 residues. The ends lost 0 bases at V and 8 bases at J; junction bases unmatched: 7. From germline, CDR1 is SGDLS and CDR2 YYNGEE. CDR3 sequence: CASSVGLAGSDEQFF. The CDR3, as DNA: TGTGCCAGCAGCGTAGGGCTAGCGGGTTCGGATGAGCAGTTCTTC.

V usage is TRBV7-3 and J usage is TRBJ2-3; D is undetermined. The CDR3 totals 15 residues. Per the germline V gene, CDR1 is SGHTA and CDR2 is FQGTGA. V was shortened by 2 bases and J by 1 base, with 10 bases between the two germline ends. CDR3 amino acids: CASSLALHGTDTQYF. DNA for the CDR3: TGTGCCAGCAGCTTAGCTTTACACGGCACAGATACGCAGTATTTT.

V gene TRBV29-1 combines with J gene TRBJ2-7, with D maybe TRBD1 (6 bases). CDR1 is SQVTM, CDR2 ANQGSEA, per germline. Trimming left V 4 bases short and J 1 base short, with 8 bases between. This CDR3 comprises 12 residues. The CDR3 region is CSVGTESYEQYF. In DNA form, the CDR3 reads TGCAGCGTTGGGACAGAGTCCTACGAGCAGTACTTC.

Only one count was recorded for this clone. The chain employs TRBV6-4 and TRBJ2-1; TRBD2 aligns across 9 bases. The junction had 7 bases not matched to a gene; V was cut back by 3 bases and J by 1 base. Germline CDR1 MRHNA, CDR2 SNTAGT. CDR3 length: 17 residues. The CDR3 sequence is CASSERGGRGSYNEQFF. In nucleotides, the CDR3 is TGTGCCAGCAGTGAGAGAGGCGGGAGGGGTTCCTACAATGAGCAGTTCTTC.

The chain joins TRBV6-1 to TRBJ1-1, with a tentative D call TRBD1 (6 bases). In germline, CDR1 is MNHNS, CDR2 SASEGT. V was shortened by 5 bases and J by 10 bases, with 17 bases between the two germline ends. The CDR3 is made up of 13 amino acids. CDR3 sequence: CASSMRGGPGAFF. The CDR3 DNA is TGTGCCAGCAGTATGCGGGGGGGGCCTGGAGCTTTCTTT.

This chain joins TRBV28 and TRBJ1-5; TRBD1 is a possible D gene (5 bases). This CDR3 region has 15 residues. V lost 7 bases to trimming and J lost 2 bases, with 15 bases between them. Germline loops: CDR1 MDHEN, CDR2 SYDVKM. CDR3 loop: CASKSGVGGNQPQHF. The CDR3 DNA reads as TGTGCCAGCAAGTCGGGGGTGGGGGGCAATCAGCCCCAGCATTTT.

The chain employs TRBV5-1 and TRBJ2-1; D remains ambiguous. The germline gives CDR1 SGHRS, CDR2 YFSETQ. The V gene lost 3 bases and the J gene lost 0 bases, with 16 bases spanning the gap. This CDR3 spans 17 amino acids. CDR3 sequence reads: CASSSVSRISSYNEQFF. CDR3 bases: TGCGCCAGCAGCTCCGTGTCGCGGATAAGCTCCTACAATGAGCAGTTCTTC.

The rearrangement links TRBV7-8 to TRBJ1-5, with 8 bases aligning to TRBD1. The CDR3 extends over 17 amino acids. J was trimmed by 2 bases and V by 2 bases; bases with no gene match: 8. Germline V gives CDR1 SGHVS, CDR2 FQNEAQ. In DNA, the CDR3 is TGTGCCAGCAGCTTACTACCGGACAGGGAAGGCAATCAGCCCCAGCATTTT. This encodes CASSLLPDREGNQPQHF.

This sequence joins TRBV10-3 and TRBJ1-5; D ambiguous. The CDR3 is 12 residues long. Trimming took off 6 bases at V and 4 bases at J, with 7 bases between the two ends. CDR1 ENHRY and CDR2 SYGVKD come from the germline V gene. The CDR3 DNA reads TGTGCCATCAGGTCAGGAAATCAGCCCCAGCATTTT. Translation: CAIRSGNQPQHF.

This clone was seen a single time. The V and J genes are TRBV7-9 and TRBJ1-2; D not certain. Germline values: CDR1 SEHNR, CDR2 FQNEAQ (reference sequence). The CDR3 has 12 amino acids. Trimming took off 5 bases at V and 4 bases at J, with 8 bases between the two ends. The chain's CDR3 is CASSLGSYGYTF. In DNA, the CDR3 is TGTGCCAGCAGCCTTGGGAGCTATGGCTACACCTTC.

The J gene is TRBJ2-2, the V gene TRBV5-1; TRBD2 aligns across 7 bases. CDR3 length: 17 amino acids. Looked up from germline, CDR1 is SGHRS and CDR2 is YFSETQ. V shed 3 bases and J 3 bases; nucleotides not matched to a gene: 11. CDR3 residues: CASSYRLAGRDTGELFF. For the CDR3, the DNA is TGCGCCAGCAGCTATAGACTAGCAGGGCGGGACACCGGGGAGCTGTTTTTT.

The chain joins TRBV30 to TRBJ1-2; D gene unclear. The CDR3 consists of 12 residues. Germline loops: CDR1 GTSNPN, CDR2 SVGIG (reference sequence). Trimming removed 2 bases from V and 4 bases from J, with 8 bases in between. The CDR3 DNA sequence: TGTGCCTGGAGTCCTAGAAGCTATGGCTACACCTTC. It encodes CAWSPRSYGYTF.

The gene calls are TRBV7-8 and TRBJ2-1; D gene ambiguous. The CDR3 length is 12 residues. The V gene's germline CDR1 is SGHVS and CDR2 FQNEAQ. Trimming removed 1 base at V and 7 bases at J, with 5 bases between. The CDR3 protein is CASSLGVNEQFF. DNA of the CDR3: TGTGCCAGCAGCTTAGGAGTGAATGAGCAGTTCTTC.

DNA for the CDR3: TGTGCCAGCAGCTATTTCTTTGAGTATGGCTACACCTTC. Protein sequence: CASSYFFEYGYTF. V and J are TRBV7-2 and TRBJ1-2; D is unclear. Germline CDR1 and CDR2: SGHTA and FQGNSA. V shed 4 bases and J shed 5 bases, with 11 bases lying between them. CDR3 size: 13 residues.

CDR3 nucleotides: TGTGCCAGCATCGCGACAGCCTTGAACACTGAAGCTTTCTTT. Amino acids: CASIATALNTEAFF. The chain has TRBV6-6 and TRBJ1-1; a possible D gene is TRBD1 (5 bases). The CDR3 is 14 amino acids. The germline V gene encodes CDR1 MNHNY and CDR2 SVGAGI (reference sequence). V shed 7 bases and J shed 0 bases, with 12 bases lying between them.

The rearrangement uses TRBV11-3 and TRBJ2-1, with a possible D match to TRBD1 (6 bases). The CDR3 runs 15 residues. Germline V gene lookup returns CDR1 SGHNT and CDR2 YENEEA. V shed 3 bases and J shed 7 bases, with 16 bases lying between them. The CDR3 DNA is TGTGCCAGCAGCTTTTCAGGGGCGAGGATGAATGAGCAGTTCTTC. It codes for CASSFSGARMNEQFF. Full variable domain (remainder filled in from reference TRBV11-3 and TRBJ2-1): EAGVVQSPRYKIIEKKQPVAFWCNPISGHNTLYWYLQNLGQGPELLIRYENEEAVDDSQLPKDRFSAERLKGVDSTLKIQPAELGDSAVYLCASSFSGARMNEQFFGPGTRLTVL.